Listed below are T cell receptor beta chains from one sample, sequenced in a study of human T cells and chemical hapten exposure. TCRdb passed the RACE reads through MiXCR, listing each CDR3 protein once. Altogether roughly 380,000 distinct CDR3 sequences are present, approximately 5% being singletons, with the ten largest covering approximately 2.5%. Source: whole blood, taken in connection with sensitization to the hapten diphenylcyclopropenone (DPC). These receptor sequences come from a woman aged 45 to 65 with alopecia areata. Some clones in this sample may be carry-over from other donors' samples. CDR3s include the opening cysteine and the closing phenylalanine or tryptophan. Fields, in order: J gene, D gene, clone size, V gene, CDR3 protein, CDR3 DNA. The D gene is left open where the match is weak. A clone size is listed for some rows: how often the clone was seen (once, few, many), or a class if it is expanded.

J gene: TRBJ2-1; D gene: NA; clone size: few; V gene: TRBV14; CDR3 protein: CASSQLPGPPYNEQFF; CDR3 DNA: TGTGCCAGCAGCCAGCTCCCGGGGCCGCCCTACAATGAGCAGTTCTTC
J gene: TRBJ1-6; D gene: TRBD1; clone size: many; V gene: TRBV12-3/TRBV12-4; CDR3 protein: CASSPTGEVNSPLHF; CDR3 DNA: TGTGCCAGCAGTCCCACAGGGGAAGTAAATTCACCCCTCCACTTT
J gene: TRBJ1-3; D gene: NA; clone size: NA; V gene: TRBV29-1; CDR3 protein: CSVRGQSTSSGNTTYF; CDR3 DNA: TGCAGCGTAAGAGGACAGTCAACCTCCTCTGGAAACACCACATATTTT
J gene: TRBJ2-3; D gene: NA; clone size: many; V gene: TRBV3-1; CDR3 protein: CASSQVGSSTDTQYF; CDR3 DNA: TGTGCCAGCAGCCAAGTAGGGTCAAGCACAGATACGCAGTATTTT
J gene: TRBJ1-2; D gene: NA; clone size: many; V gene: TRBV6-6; CDR3 protein: CASSYSIWDPEGYGYTF; CDR3 DNA: TGTGCCAGCAGTTACTCCATCTGGGACCCAGAGGGCTATGGCTACACCTTC
J gene: TRBJ2-3; D gene: TRBD1; clone size: few; V gene: TRBV11-2; CDR3 protein: CASSPTGGATDTQYF; CDR3 DNA: TGTGCCAGCAGCCCGACAGGGGGCGCGACAGATACGCAGTATTTT
J gene: TRBJ1-1; D gene: NA; clone size: NA; V gene: TRBV5-6; CDR3 protein: CASSHPSRLMEAFF; CDR3 DNA: TGTGCCAGCAGCCACCCCAGTCGCCTCATGGAAGCTTTCTTT
J gene: TRBJ2-3; D gene: TRBD1; clone size: many; V gene: TRBV12-3/TRBV12-4; CDR3 protein: CASSWTGGGSTDTQYF; CDR3 DNA: TGTGCCAGCAGTTGGACAGGGGGCGGGAGCACAGATACGCAGTATTTT
J gene: TRBJ2-1; D gene: NA; clone size: many; V gene: TRBV12-3/TRBV12-4; CDR3 protein: CASSFNPDEQFF; CDR3 DNA: TGTGCCAGCAGTTTCAACCCTGATGAGCAGTTCTTC
J gene: TRBJ2-1; D gene: TRBD1; clone size: few; V gene: TRBV6-6; CDR3 protein: CASSPRRGTGAGNEQFF; CDR3 DNA: TGTGCCAGCAGTCCCCGACGCGGGACAGGGGCGGGCAATGAGCAGTTCTTC
J gene: TRBJ1-6; D gene: NA; clone size: few; V gene: TRBV6-6; CDR3 protein: CASSYEGPGSPLHF; CDR3 DNA: TGTGCCAGCAGTTACGAGGGGCCGGGGTCACCCCTCCACTTT
J gene: TRBJ1-5; D gene: NA; clone size: many; V gene: TRBV7-9; CDR3 protein: CASSWGPTGQPQHF; CDR3 DNA: TGTGCCAGCAGTTGGGGCCCCACAGGACAGCCCCAGCATTTT
J gene: TRBJ2-7; D gene: NA; clone size: many; V gene: TRBV4-2; CDR3 protein: CASSQDTLSDYEQYF; CDR3 DNA: TGTGCCAGCAGCCAAGATACACTAAGCGATTACGAGCAGTACTTC
J gene: TRBJ1-1; D gene: NA; clone size: many; V gene: TRBV10-3; CDR3 protein: CAITEGVAVEAFF; CDR3 DNA: TGTGCCATCACCGAGGGGGTGGCTGTTGAAGCTTTCTTT
J gene: TRBJ2-7; D gene: NA; clone size: NA; V gene: TRBV5-1; CDR3 protein: CASSQEGAVEQYF; CDR3 DNA: TGCGCCAGCAGCCAGGAGGGGGCGGTCGAGCAGTACTTC
J gene: TRBJ2-1; D gene: NA; clone size: many; V gene: TRBV28; CDR3 protein: CASRGRDSYNEQFF; CDR3 DNA: TGTGCTTCGCGGGGACGGGACTCCTACAATGAGCAGTTCTTC
J gene: TRBJ2-7; D gene: TRBD1; clone size: many; V gene: TRBV20-1; CDR3 protein: CSARRGQAYEQYF; CDR3 DNA: TGCAGTGCTAGAAGGGGACAGGCCTACGAGCAGTACTTC
J gene: TRBJ2-1; D gene: NA; clone size: many; V gene: TRBV12-3/TRBV12-4; CDR3 protein: CASSFRGLNEQFF; CDR3 DNA: TGTGCCAGCAGTTTCAGGGGCCTCAATGAGCAGTTCTTC
J gene: TRBJ2-1; D gene: NA; clone size: many; V gene: TRBV5-1; CDR3 protein: CASSLDGVEYNEQFF; CDR3 DNA: TGCGCCAGCAGCTTGGATGGGGTCGAGTACAATGAGCAGTTCTTC
J gene: TRBJ2-1; D gene: TRBD2; clone size: many; V gene: TRBV20-1; CDR3 protein: CSARNPTGLFYNEQFF; CDR3 DNA: TGCAGTGCCCGAAACCCGACGGGACTATTCTACAATGAGCAGTTCTTC
J gene: TRBJ2-3; D gene: TRBD2; clone size: many; V gene: TRBV12-3/TRBV12-4; CDR3 protein: CASSPTSGGRSTDTQYF; CDR3 DNA: TGTGCCAGCAGCCCGACTAGCGGGGGGCGTAGCACAGATACGCAGTATTTT
J gene: TRBJ1-1; D gene: NA; clone size: few; V gene: TRBV2; CDR3 protein: CASRDRPEAFF; CDR3 DNA: TGTGCCAGCAGGGACCGACCTGAAGCTTTCTTT
J gene: TRBJ1-2; D gene: NA; clone size: few; V gene: TRBV7-9; CDR3 protein: CASSLGSGDGYTF; CDR3 DNA: TGTGCCAGCAGCTTAGGGTCAGGGGATGGCTACACCTTC
J gene: TRBJ2-2; D gene: NA; clone size: NA; V gene: TRBV6-2/TRBV6-3; CDR3 protein: CASTTDRRISGELFF; CDR3 DNA: TGTGCCAGCACCACGGACAGAAGAATCTCCGGGGAGCTGTTTTTT
J gene: TRBJ2-7; D gene: TRBD2; clone size: few; V gene: TRBV3-1; CDR3 protein: CASGGRAGGYEQYF; CDR3 DNA: TGTGCCAGCGGGGGACGGGCGGGAGGCTACGAGCAGTACTTC
J gene: TRBJ1-5; D gene: TRBD1; clone size: NA; V gene: TRBV6-1; CDR3 protein: CASSVTGGNNQPQHF; CDR3 DNA: TGTGCCAGCAGTGTGACAGGGGGCAACAATCAGCCCCAGCATTTT
J gene: TRBJ2-1; D gene: NA; clone size: many; V gene: TRBV15; CDR3 protein: CATSPIGPSGTTGSYNEQFF; CDR3 DNA: TGTGCCACCAGCCCGATAGGACCGAGCGGGACAACCGGGTCCTACAATGAGCAGTTCTTC
J gene: TRBJ2-7; D gene: TRBD1; clone size: NA; V gene: TRBV20-1; CDR3 protein: CSARRTGSYEQYF; CDR3 DNA: TGCAGTGCTAGAAGGACAGGGTCTTACGAGCAGTACTTC
J gene: TRBJ1-2; D gene: NA; clone size: few; V gene: TRBV4-1; CDR3 protein: CASSQPEIKKYGYTF; CDR3 DNA: TGCGCCAGCAGCCAGCCCGAAATCAAAAAATATGGCTACACCTTC
J gene: TRBJ2-7; D gene: NA; clone size: few; V gene: TRBV6-6; CDR3 protein: CASGVRAYEQYF; CDR3 DNA: TGTGCCAGCGGTGTCAGGGCCTACGAGCAGTACTTC
J gene: TRBJ1-2; D gene: NA; clone size: few; V gene: TRBV18; CDR3 protein: CASSPEAGADYGYTF; CDR3 DNA: TGTGCCAGCTCACCCGAGGCAGGAGCGGACTATGGCTACACCTTC
J gene: TRBJ1-6; D gene: TRBD1; clone size: few; V gene: TRBV3-1; CDR3 protein: CASSQQQGNSPLHF; CDR3 DNA: TGTGCCAGCAGCCAACAACAGGGGAATTCACCCCTCCACTTT
J gene: TRBJ2-2; D gene: NA; clone size: NA; V gene: TRBV11-2; CDR3 protein: CASSLAIVPWVGFGGTGELFF; CDR3 DNA: TGTGCCAGCAGCTTGGCAATAGTACCATGGGTTGGTTTCGGCGGCACCGGGGAGCTGTTTTTT
J gene: TRBJ2-3; D gene: NA; clone size: many; V gene: TRBV20-1; CDR3 protein: CSADQRWGASTVGSTDTQYF; CDR3 DNA: TGCAGTGCAGATCAGCGCTGGGGTGCTTCAACTGTGGGGAGCACAGATACGCAGTATTTT
J gene: TRBJ1-2; D gene: NA; clone size: many; V gene: TRBV7-8; CDR3 protein: CASSLGAGNYGYTF; CDR3 DNA: TGCGCCAGCAGCTTGGGGGCAGGAAACTATGGCTACACCTTC
J gene: TRBJ1-2; D gene: NA; clone size: many; V gene: TRBV29-1; CDR3 protein: CSVVQGRGGYTF; CDR3 DNA: TGCAGCGTGGTACAGGGTCGAGGGGGCTACACCTTC
J gene: TRBJ2-7; D gene: TRBD2; clone size: many; V gene: TRBV20-1; CDR3 protein: CSARGLVSTYEQYF; CDR3 DNA: TGCAGTGCTAGGGGACTAGTGTCAACCTACGAGCAGTACTTC
J gene: TRBJ2-2; D gene: NA; clone size: many; V gene: TRBV3-1; CDR3 protein: CASPSNTGELFF; CDR3 DNA: TGTGCCAGCCCGAGTAACACCGGGGAGCTGTTTTTT
J gene: TRBJ2-3; D gene: TRBD2; clone size: NA; V gene: TRBV3-1; CDR3 protein: CASTLPGSGGTTDTQYF; CDR3 DNA: TGTGCCAGCACCCTCCCAGGGTCCGGGGGGACCACAGATACGCAGTATTTT
J gene: TRBJ2-2; D gene: NA; clone size: many; V gene: TRBV12-3/TRBV12-4; CDR3 protein: CAIVAAGTGELFF; CDR3 DNA: TGTGCCATCGTGGCCGCGGGCACCGGGGAGCTGTTTTTT
J gene: TRBJ2-7; D gene: TRBD1; clone size: few; V gene: TRBV5-6; CDR3 protein: CASSPWRTGISYEQYF; CDR3 DNA: TGTGCCAGCAGCCCATGGAGGACAGGGATTTCCTACGAGCAGTACTTC
J gene: TRBJ2-5; D gene: TRBD2; clone size: many; V gene: TRBV13; CDR3 protein: CASSHPVPTTSGVQETQYF; CDR3 DNA: TGTGCCAGCAGCCATCCCGTTCCCACAACTAGCGGGGTACAAGAGACCCAGTACTTC
J gene: TRBJ1-5; D gene: NA; clone size: many; V gene: TRBV19; CDR3 protein: CASSIVASGFNQPQHF; CDR3 DNA: TGTGCCAGTAGTATAGTGGCCAGTGGGTTCAATCAGCCCCAGCATTTT
J gene: TRBJ1-1; D gene: TRBD1; clone size: many; V gene: TRBV20-1; CDR3 protein: CSAWGDRVDTEAFF; CDR3 DNA: TGCAGTGCTTGGGGGGACAGGGTGGACACTGAAGCTTTCTTT
J gene: TRBJ1-2; D gene: TRBD1; clone size: many; V gene: TRBV7-8; CDR3 protein: CASSTGQGATYGYTF; CDR3 DNA: TGTGCCAGCAGCACGGGACAGGGCGCGACCTATGGCTACACCTTC
J gene: TRBJ1-1; D gene: NA; clone size: many; V gene: TRBV12-5; CDR3 protein: CASGKGGNTEAFF; CDR3 DNA: TGTGCTAGTGGCAAAGGAGGGAACACTGAAGCTTTCTTT